Listed here is a single TCR beta chain. The antigen is not known. These data originate in a study of T cell responses to AZD1222 COVID-19 vaccine. Study outcomes and limitations: Spike-spanning, vaccine-associated CD4 TCRs were dominant at 160-218 and 743-854. After the peak T cell response, and only then, were repertoires sampled. Donors were chiefly white British, with a greater number of females, and clonal diversity was perhaps underestimated.

Combined were second doses at about 4 or about 12 weeks. Sequencing used immunoSEQ multiplex PCR; TCRdb keeps in-frame clones, though not all of them. The sample has some 66,000 clones; about 88% are singletons. Losses at the gene ends were 4 bases for V and 4 bases for J; bases not matched to a gene: 6. This CDR3 has 14 amino acids. Germline values: CDR1 SNHLY, CDR2 FYNNEI. The receptor was derived from an adult who received the AZD1222 COVID-19 vaccine. The J gene is TRBJ2-5, the V gene TRBV2; 7 positions agree with TRBD1. Sequences were derived from peripheral blood, sampled 28 days after the second AZD1222 dose. The CDR3 spells CASSGTGEGETQYF. CDR3 DNA: TGTGCCAGCAGTGGAACAGGGGAAGGAGAGACCCAGTACTTC.